Listed below are T cell receptor beta chains from one sample, sequenced in a study of regulatory T cells in long-lasting Graves disease. One entry per CDR3 protein results from TCRdb running MiXCR on the multiplex PCR reads. The table includes around 500,000 distinct CDR3 sequences, about 16% detected once. These data also formed part of another study, on T cells in Graves' hyperthyroidism and ophthalmopathy.

The material sequenced was peripheral blood mononuclear cells (PBMCs), taken at new diagnosis, from a patient treated with antithyroid drugs. Every receptor here comes from a woman in her forties or fifties with Graves disease. Each CDR3 is given with its conserved first and last residue. D genes are given only for firm matches. The listing skips clone size in some rows; elsewhere it reads once, few, many or a size class.

TRBJ2-5 | TRBV3-1 | NA | few | CASSQPRGQETQYF | TGTGCCAGCAGCCAACCGCGGGGTCAAGAGACCCAGTACTTC
TRBJ2-5 | TRBV10-3 | TRBD1 | NA | CAISGGQGAETQYF | TGTGCCATCAGCGGAGGACAGGGGGCTGAGACCCAGTACTTC
TRBJ1-1 | TRBV12-3/TRBV12-4 | NA | NA | CASSLTAGTGAFF | TGTGCCAGCAGTTTAACAGCTGGCACTGGAGCTTTCTTT
TRBJ2-3 | TRBV6-1 | NA | NA | CASPKTGGSPDTQYF | TGTGCCAGCCCGAAGACGGGGGGCAGCCCAGATACGCAGTATTTT
TRBJ1-2 | TRBV28 | TRBD1 | NA | CASRTGTATYGYTF | TGTGCCAGCAGGACCGGGACAGCTACTTATGGCTACACCTTC
TRBJ1-1 | TRBV3-1 | NA | many | CASSHRSLAEAFF | TGTGCCAGCAGTCACAGGAGCCTGGCTGAAGCTTTCTTT
TRBJ1-2 | TRBV7-9 | NA | NA | CASSLEVWDGVYGYTF | TGTGCCAGCAGCTTAGAAGTTTGGGACGGTGTCTATGGCTACACCTTC
TRBJ1-5 | TRBV30 | TRBD1 | NA | CAWQSTGVNQPQHF | TGTGCCTGGCAATCGACAGGGGTAAATCAGCCCCAGCATTTT
TRBJ2-7 | TRBV11-2 | TRBD2 | many | CASSSLRGGSSYEQYF | TGTGCCAGCAGCTCCCTACGGGGGGGGAGCTCCTACGAGCAGTACTTC
TRBJ1-1 | TRBV6-1 | NA | NA | CASRGGDVQAFF | TGTGCCAGCCGGGGGGGGGACGTGCAAGCTTTCTTT
TRBJ2-7 | TRBV12-3/TRBV12-4 | NA | few | CASSLWTVAREQYF | TGTGCCAGTAGTTTATGGACTGTGGCTCGCGAGCAGTACTTC
TRBJ1-4 | TRBV5-1 | NA | NA | CASSLGGSEFTNEKLFF | TGCGCCAGCAGCTTGGGCGGTTCAGAATTTACTAATGAAAAACTGTTTTTT
TRBJ2-6 | TRBV6-1 | NA | NA | CASNNQGSGANVLTF | TGTGCCAGCAACAACCAGGGGTCTGGGGCCAACGTCCTGACTTTC
TRBJ1-1 | TRBV5-6 | NA | many | CASSRGSGLNTEAFF | TGCGCCAGCAGCCGTGGCTCAGGATTGAACACTGAAGCTTTCTTT
TRBJ2-3 | TRBV10-3 | NA | few | CAISEMGDNTDTQYF | TGTGCCATCAGTGAAATGGGGGACAACACAGATACGCAGTATTTT
TRBJ2-2 | TRBV9 | NA | NA | CASSSERGGELFF | TGTGCCAGCAGCTCCGAAAGGGGAGGGGAGCTGTTTTTT
TRBJ2-1 | TRBV6-5 | NA | once | CASGYSYNEQFF | TGTGCCAGCGGGTACTCCTACAATGAGCAGTTCTTC
TRBJ2-7 | TRBV6-5 | NA | NA | CASSYSNFKGWAYEQYF | TGTGCCAGCAGTTACTCGAACTTTAAGGGGTGGGCCTACGAGCAGTACTTC
TRBJ2-2 | TRBV29-1 | TRBD2 | few | CSVEKTSGGTGELFF | TGCAGCGTTGAAAAGACTAGCGGGGGTACCGGGGAGCTGTTTTTT
TRBJ2-5 | TRBV6-2/TRBV6-3 | TRBD2 | many | CASSSPGLAGWETQYF | TGTGCCAGCAGTTCCCCGGGACTAGCGGGTTGGGAGACCCAGTACTTC
TRBJ1-1 | TRBV20-1 | NA | many | CSAILQSNTEAFF | TGCAGTGCTATTCTCCAATCGAATACTGAAGCTTTCTTT
TRBJ2-2 | TRBV20-1 | TRBD1 | NA | CSARERDRGNGELFF | TGCAGTGCTAGAGAGCGGGACAGGGGCAACGGGGAGCTGTTTTTT
TRBJ2-7 | TRBV6-1 | TRBD1 | NA | CAISESDRASSYEQYF | TGTGCCATCAGTGAGTCGGACAGGGCGAGCTCCTACGAGCAGTACTTC
TRBJ1-5 | TRBV7-3 | NA | many | CASSLDSKGIGNQPQHF | TGTGCCAGCAGCTTAGACAGCAAGGGGATTGGCAATCAGCCCCAGCATTTT
TRBJ2-5 | TRBV2 | TRBD2 | NA | CASRRILAGGWETQYF | TGTGCCAGCAGGAGGATACTAGCGGGGGGCTGGGAGACCCAGTACTTC
TRBJ2-7 | TRBV11-2 | TRBD1 | few | CASRPVYRGNYEQYF | TGTGCCAGCAGGCCAGTGTACAGGGGCAATTACGAGCAGTACTTC
TRBJ2-5 | TRBV7-8 | TRBD1 | many | CASSLPTGGLQETQYF | TGTGCCAGCAGCTTACCGACAGGGGGCCTCCAAGAGACCCAGTACTTC
TRBJ2-3 | TRBV3-1 | TRBD1 | many | CASSHNRGGTDTQYF | TGTGCCAGCAGCCATAACAGGGGTGGCACAGATACGCAGTATTTT
TRBJ2-2 | TRBV11-2 | TRBD1 | many | CASSFLQGPTNTGELFF | TGTGCCAGCAGCTTCTTACAGGGGCCGACGAACACCGGGGAGCTGTTTTTT